This TCR beta chain was sequenced for a study of blood T cell repertoires in COVID-19. About the research overall: T cells, B-cell-depleted T cells, or PBMCs provided the cDNA or gDNA that served as material.

The cohort comprised adults aged about 18 to 89 years residing in approximately 22 US areas. Researchers sorted participants into cohorts using their self-reported clinical history. Exposed volunteers were people who met a COVID-19 case within 2 weeks before study entry. Assay used: immunoSEQ multiplex PCR; TCRdb lists only in-frame clones, some missing. The sample comprises some 400,000 clones, just over 90% of which are singletons, and roughly 0.86% rests with the top ten. V was trimmed by 9 bases and J by 6 bases, leaving 12 bases between them. The CDR3 is 12 residues long. Germline CDR1 is MNHEY and CDR2 is SVGAGI.

The TCR comes from a woman between 40 and 50 years old who had been exposed to COVID-19. The chain uses TRBV6-5 and TRBJ1-5; no definite D call. The source material was PBMCs or T cells enriched from blood (not recorded which). DNA of the CDR3: TGTGCCAGTAACCGGGAGGGTCAGCCCCAGCATTTT. Its protein is CASNREGQPQHF.